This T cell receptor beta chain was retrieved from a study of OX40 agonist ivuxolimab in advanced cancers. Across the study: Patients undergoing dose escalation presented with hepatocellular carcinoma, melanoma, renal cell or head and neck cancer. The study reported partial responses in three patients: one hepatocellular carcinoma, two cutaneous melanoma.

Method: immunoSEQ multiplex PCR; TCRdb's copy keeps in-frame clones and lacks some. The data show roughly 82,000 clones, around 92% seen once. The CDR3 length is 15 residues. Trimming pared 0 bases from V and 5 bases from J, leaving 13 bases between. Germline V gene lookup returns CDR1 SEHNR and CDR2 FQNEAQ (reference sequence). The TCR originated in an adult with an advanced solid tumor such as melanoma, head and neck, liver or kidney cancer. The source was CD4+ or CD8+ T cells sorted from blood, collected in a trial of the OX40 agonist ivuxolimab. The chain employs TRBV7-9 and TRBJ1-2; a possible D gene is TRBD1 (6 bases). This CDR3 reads CASSLAITGRYGYTF. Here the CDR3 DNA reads TGTGCCAGCAGCTTAGCGATCACAGGGAGGTATGGCTACACCTTC.